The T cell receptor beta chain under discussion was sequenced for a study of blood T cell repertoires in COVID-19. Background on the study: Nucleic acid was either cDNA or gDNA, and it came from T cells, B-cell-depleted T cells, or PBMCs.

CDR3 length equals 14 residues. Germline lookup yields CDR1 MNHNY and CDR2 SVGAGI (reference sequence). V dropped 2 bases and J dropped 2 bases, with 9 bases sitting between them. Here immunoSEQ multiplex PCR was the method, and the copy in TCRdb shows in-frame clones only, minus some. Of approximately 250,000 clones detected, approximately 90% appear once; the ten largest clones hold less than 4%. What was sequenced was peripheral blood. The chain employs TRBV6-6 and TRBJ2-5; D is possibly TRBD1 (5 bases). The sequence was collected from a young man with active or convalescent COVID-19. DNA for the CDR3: TGTGCCAGCAGTTACGGGGCAAGGCAAGAGACCCAGTACTTC. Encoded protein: CASSYGARQETQYF.